The rows below give T cell receptor beta chains drawn from one sample of a study of T cell responses to AZD1222 COVID-19 vaccine. Some clones are missing from TCRdb's copy, which holds only in-frame ones; the method was immunoSEQ multiplex PCR. Among fewer than 200,000 clones, roughly 92% were seen once, and the ten largest hold less than 11%. The material sequenced was peripheral blood, taken on day 0 of AZD1222 vaccination. These receptors originate from an adult in good health. The CDR3 runs from the conserved cysteine through the conserved F or W. Each record gives: V gene, D gene, J gene, CDR3 protein. D genes are given only for firm matches.

>TRBV10-2|.|TRBJ1-5
CASSESEFRNQPQHF
>TRBV5-6|.|TRBJ2-5
CASNTGVEETQYF
>TRBV6-6|.|TRBJ1-4
CASSRTRPMGNEKLFF
>TRBV5-5|TRBD1|TRBJ2-1
CASTSNSRGLGQFF
>TRBV7-9|TRBD1|TRBJ1-5
CASSLGTDLNQPQHF
>TRBV11-2|.|TRBJ1-1
CASRRPGTEAFF
>TRBV4-2|TRBD1|TRBJ1-4
CASSHSRDSREKLFF
>TRBV30|TRBD1|TRBJ1-2
CAWSVQGVNGYTF
>TRBV30|.|TRBJ1-5
CAWSGGGNQPQHF
>TRBV13|TRBD2|TRBJ2-5
CASRKAGGRQETQYF
>TRBV19|TRBD1|TRBJ2-2
CASRQGQNTGELFF
>TRBV5-4|TRBD1|TRBJ1-1
CASSGQGAVNTEAFF
>TRBV9|TRBD2|TRBJ2-1
CASSVGSGGFNEQFF
>TRBV7-9|TRBD2|TRBJ2-7
CASSRSTSGLDSYEQYF
>TRBV29-1|TRBD1|TRBJ1-1
CSGDRVENTEAFF
>TRBV6-2/TRBV6-3|.|TRBJ1-5
CASSWGGRGGNQPQHF
>TRBV27|.|TRBJ1-2
CASSQSRGGRGTNYGYTF
>TRBV13|.|TRBJ2-7
CASSFLSYEQYF
>TRBV6-5|.|TRBJ1-6
CASRLTAGANSPLHF
>TRBV7-9|TRBD1|TRBJ1-2
CASSYSGTGDGYTF
>TRBV25-1|TRBD1|TRBJ2-3
CASRETGGISDTQYF
>TRBV10-3|.|TRBJ1-1
CAISDKKGTEAFF
>TRBV7-7|.|TRBJ2-3
CASSLVRTDTQYF
>TRBV2|.|TRBJ1-6
CASAGGLNSPLHF
>TRBV6-1|.|TRBJ2-6
CASSEHFSGANVLTF
>TRBV7-2|TRBD2|TRBJ2-1
CASSLMALAGGLNEQFF
>TRBV30|.|TRBJ2-1
CAWGDFNEQFF
>TRBV20-1|.|TRBJ1-1
CSASNSRPAFF
>TRBV7-9|.|TRBJ1-2
CASSFETDPYGYTF
>TRBV24-1|.|TRBJ1-5
CATSGQGGQPQHF
>TRBV12-3/TRBV12-4|.|TRBJ1-1
CASSRSEGTEAFF